The clone carrying this TCR beta chain was counted a few times. Antigen specificity is unknown. This sample is part of a study of blood T cells in healthy people across ages. Study in general: About one barcoded beta molecule per two T cells was captured by template switching. Overall study results and limits: With age, beta diversity per million T cells declined roughly linearly, significantly by around 43.

The authors extracted at least 6 micrograms of total RNA per sample. A second roughly 6 to 12 cycle PCR used barcoded and J-beta primers. Sequencing recovered at least 2.5 million CDR3-containing paired-end reads from each sample. TCRdb independently ran MiXCR on the 5' RACE reads; one entry per CDR3 protein. This sample has under 2,000,000 distinct CDR3 sequences, with 49% found just once. V lost 3 bases to trimming and J lost 5 bases; unmatched junction nucleotides: 7. Germline values: CDR1 SNHLY, CDR2 FYNNEI. The CDR3 is 16 amino acids. The chain recombines TRBV2 with TRBJ2-1; 10 positions agree with TRBD1. Sequences were obtained from blood. This TCR was recovered from a middle-aged woman in good health. The CDR3 here is CASSDGPGQGNNEQFF. The CDR3 DNA sequence: TGTGCCAGCAGTGATGGGCCGGGACAGGGGAACAATGAGCAGTTCTTC.